These 2 T cell receptor beta chains were all obtained from the same sample, sequenced in a study of blood T cell repertoires in COVID-19. The assay was immunoSEQ multiplex PCR, and TCRdb's table has in-frame clones only and misses some. The sample lists 300,000 or so clones; more than 75% were seen once. The specimen was PBMCs or T cells enriched from blood (not recorded which). The receptors here all came from a man between 60 and 70 years old who had recovered from COVID-19.

This clone was seen a single time. The chain recombines TRBV2 with TRBJ1-2; no reliable D call. Trimming pared 6 bases from V and 7 bases from J, leaving 18 bases between. This CDR3 has 14 residues. Germline lookup yields CDR1 SNHLY and CDR2 FYNNEI. This CDR3 is CASSLTFLSRGYTF. The CDR3 DNA reads as TGTGCCAGCAGCCTGACATTCCTTTCGCGTGGCTACACCTTC.

The rearrangement links TRBV6-6 to TRBJ1-1, with D perhaps matching TRBD1 (5 bases). V lost 0 bases, J lost 3 bases, and 11 bases lay in between. CDR3 length: 15 amino acids. Germline values: CDR1 MNHNY, CDR2 SVGAGI (reference sequence). The CDR3 DNA is TGTGCCAGCAGTTACTCGAAGGGGTACGACACTGAAGCTTTCTTT. Translated: CASSYSKGYDTEAFF.